This T cell receptor (beta chain) stems from a study of blood T cell repertoires in COVID-19. Original processing methods: Amplification with reference gene primers provided the estimates of nucleated cell counts. Sequenced by immunoSEQ multiplex PCR; TCRdb stores in-frame clones only, minus some. The DNA gave D and trimming, while V, J and clone size come from that table. Among tens of thousands of clones listed, 82% were seen once. In germline, CDR1 is LNHNV, CDR2 YYDKDF (reference sequence). This CDR3 contains 17 residues. Trimming took 5 bases from V and 4 from J, leaving 21 bases between them. The receptor comes from a human donor in a cohort sampled during active COVID-19. The J gene is TRBJ2-1, the V gene TRBV15, with D possibly TRBD1 on 6 matching bases. The sequenced sample was peripheral blood. CDR3 coding DNA: TGTGCCACCAGCTGGGCAGGGGAAAGGGGAGAATACAATGAGCAGTTCTTC. It yields the protein CATSWAGERGEYNEQFF.